Following are 26 T cell receptor beta chains from one sample sequenced in a study of cytomegalovirus exposure and HLA in healthy donors. The PCR used 60 Vbeta and 13 Jbeta primers. TCRdb's table, derived via immunoSEQ multiplex PCR, lists solely in-frame clones and lacks some. The sample has roughly 150,000 clones, approximately 61% seen once. Specimen: PBMCs. The receptor source for this set is a human donor in good health.

The chain couples TRBV25-1 to TRBJ2-1; D unresolved. This CDR3 spans 11 amino acids. Trimming removed 5 bases at V and 5 bases at J, with 4 bases between. Per germline, CDR1 MGHDK and CDR2 SYGVNS. CDR3 coding DNA: TGTGCCAGCAGTCAGGACAATGAGCAGTTCTTC. The encoded protein is CASSQDNEQFF.

The chain combines TRBV7-3 with TRBJ2-5; 7 bases align to TRBD1. The CDR3 is made up of 14 amino acids. The V gene end was trimmed by 5 bases and the J gene end by 0 bases; junction bases not matched to a gene: 3. Looked up from germline, CDR1 is SGHTA and CDR2 is FQGTGA. The CDR3 region is CASSLTGHQETQYF. The CDR3 DNA sequence: TGTGCCAGCAGCCTGACAGGGCACCAAGAGACCCAGTACTTC.

This clone was seen only a few times. This rearrangement joins TRBV7-8 to TRBJ2-5; 7 nucleotides agree with TRBD2. The CDR3 loop spans 16 amino acids. In germline, CDR1 is SGHVS, CDR2 FQNEAQ. The V and J ends lost 0 bases and 0 bases, in that order; junction bases with no gene match: 4. The CDR3, as DNA: TGTGCCAGCAGCTTAGCCGTTAGCGGGTACCAAGAGACCCAGTACTTC. Translated, it gives CASSLAVSGYQETQYF.

This clone was observed a few times. DNA of the CDR3: TGTGCCAGCAGGCCGGAGGCCTGGAGGGGTGCAGATACGCAGTATTTT. The encoded protein is CASRPEAWRGADTQYF. The chain recombines TRBV2 with TRBJ2-3; maybe TRBD2 (6 bases). CDR3 length: 16 amino acids. Germline lookup yields CDR1 SNHLY and CDR2 FYNNEI. V lost 6 bases to trimming and J lost 4 bases, with 20 bases between them. Variable domain in full (rest from reference TRBV2 and TRBJ2-3): EPEVTQTPSHQVTQMGQEVILRCVPISNHLYFYWYRQILGQKVEFLVSFYNNEISEKSEIFDDQFSVERPDGSNFTLKIRSTKLEDSAMYFCASRPEAWRGADTQYFGPGTRLTVL.

This clone was counted a few times. The V and J genes are TRBV27 and TRBJ1-1, with TRBD1 matching 7 bases. From germline, CDR1 is MNHEY and CDR2 SMNVEV (reference sequence). J was trimmed by 4 bases and V by 10 bases; bases with no gene match: 9. This CDR3 is 13 amino acids long. The chain's CDR3 is CATSRGKFTEAFF. The CDR3 coding sequence is TGTGCCACCTCCAGGGGGAAGTTCACTGAAGCTTTCTTT.

The rearrangement uses TRBV6-1 and TRBJ2-5; 10 positions match TRBD2. Germline V gives CDR1 MNHNS, CDR2 SASEGT. Trimming removed 5 bases from V and 3 bases from J; junction bases left unmatched: 6. This CDR3 is 15 amino acids long. The CDR3 region is CASSRAGGPEETQYF. In nucleotides, the CDR3 is TGTGCCAGCAGTCGAGCGGGAGGGCCAGAAGAGACCCAGTACTTC.

This clone was observed a handful of times. The chain combines TRBV7-3 with TRBJ2-1, with 8 bases aligning to TRBD2. The ends lost 6 bases at V and 5 bases at J; junction bases unmatched: 6. The CDR3 contains 14 residues. CDR1 and CDR2 from the germline V gene are SGHTA and FQGTGA. The CDR3 spells CASRGIAGHNEQFF. In nucleotides, the CDR3 is TGTGCCAGCAGGGGGATAGCGGGACACAATGAGCAGTTCTTC.

This clone was detected only a few times. The gene calls are TRBV5-4 and TRBJ2-2; 11 bases line up with TRBD2. There are 16 residues in the CDR3. From germline, CDR1 is SGHNT and CDR2 YYREEE (reference sequence). V trimming: 4 bases; J trimming: 5 bases; junction bases outside the gene matches: 7. In nucleotides, the CDR3 is TGTGCCAGCAGCCCCCAACTAGCGGGAGCTACCGGGGAGCTGTTTTTT. Amino acids: CASSPQLAGATGELFF.

The J gene is TRBJ1-4, the V gene TRBV19; TRBD1 aligns across 7 bases. Germline V gene lookup returns CDR1 LNHDA and CDR2 SQIVND (reference sequence). The V and J ends lost 3 bases and 7 bases, in that order; junction bases with no gene match: 8. CDR3 length: 15 residues. The CDR3 protein is CASSISTGRGEKLFF. DNA for the CDR3: TGTGCCAGTAGTATCTCGACAGGGCGAGGTGAAAAACTGTTTTTT.

Note on this clone: This specimen includes other DNA sequences encoding the same CDR3. The chain couples TRBV6-1 to TRBJ1-5, with a weak D call TRBD1 (5 bases). Germline CDR1 reads MNHNS; CDR2 reads SASEGT. V shed 1 base and J shed 6 bases, with 7 bases lying between them. CDR3 size: 13 residues. Here the CDR3 reads CASSEGGGQPQHF. Written as DNA, the CDR3 is TGTGCCAGCAGTGAAGGGGGGGGTCAGCCCCAGCATTTT.

The chain combines TRBV11-1 with TRBJ2-1; tentative D call: TRBD1 (6 bases). This CDR3 has 15 residues. The V and J ends lost 3 bases and 2 bases respectively, with 11 bases between them. Germline CDR1 is SGHAT and CDR2 is FQDESV (reference sequence). CDR3 in DNA: TGTGCCAGCAGCTTCGCCCGGGACACCTACAATGAGCAGTTCTTC. Translation gives CASSFARDTYNEQFF. The variable domain in full, completed from reference TRBV11-1 and TRBJ2-1, reads EAEVAQSPRYKITEKSQAVAFWCDPISGHATLYWYRQILGQGPELLVQFQDESVVDDSQLPKDRFSAERLKGVDSTLKIQPAELGDSAMYLCASSFARDTYNEQFFGPGTRLTVL.

This sequence joins TRBV18 and TRBJ2-3, with 10 bases identical to TRBD1. The CDR3 loop spans 13 amino acids. CDR1 is KGHSH, CDR2 LQKENI, per germline. V lost 8 bases to trimming and J lost 6 bases; unmatched junction nucleotides: 5. The CDR3 bases are TGTGCCAGCCCCACGGGACAGGGGGATACGCAGTATTTT. Translation: CASPTGQGDTQYF.

The gene calls are TRBV15 and TRBJ1-1; D remains unclear. Trimming took 2 bases from V and 1 from J, leaving 8 bases between them. Per the germline V gene, CDR1 is LNHNV and CDR2 is YYDKDF (reference sequence). The CDR3 has 14 residues. The CDR3 region has the DNA TGTGCCACCAGCAGAAGCCGGGAGAACACTGAAGCTTTCTTT. Translating it yields CATSRSRENTEAFF. The variable domain in full, completed from reference TRBV15 and TRBJ1-1, reads DAMVIQNPRYQVTQFGKPVTLSCSQTLNHNVMYWYQQKSSQAPKLLFHYYDKDFNNEADTPDNFQSRRPNTSFCFLDIRSPGLGDTAMYLCATSRSRENTEAFFGQGTRLTVV.

The chain joins TRBV7-2 to TRBJ2-7, with 9 bases fitting TRBD1. The CDR3 loop spans 15 amino acids. Germline V gene lookup returns CDR1 SGHTA and CDR2 FQGNSA. Trimming removed 6 bases from V and 0 bases from J; junction bases left unmatched: 6. For the CDR3, the DNA is TGTGCCAGCAGGCGGGACAGGGCTAGCTCCTACGAGCAGTACTTC. Translation gives CASRRDRASSYEQYF.

This clone was seen once. This chain's CDR3 is CASSVDGLAGNEQFF. The CDR3 DNA is TGTGCCAGCAGCGTAGACGGACTAGCAGGTAATGAGCAGTTCTTC. The V gene is TRBV9, the J gene TRBJ2-1; 8 bases fit TRBD2. Losses at the gene ends were 0 bases for V and 7 bases for J; bases not matched to a gene: 6. CDR3 size: 15 residues. Germline V gene lookup returns CDR1 SGDLS and CDR2 YYNGEE.

This chain connects TRBV10-3 to TRBJ2-7, with D perhaps TRBD1 (5 bases). The V end lost 9 bases, the J end lost 3 bases, and 12 bases lay between the germline ends. This CDR3 contains 12 residues. Germline V lookup: CDR1 ENHRY, CDR2 SYGVKD. The CDR3 nucleotides are TGTGCCATTCCTCAGGGTGACTACGAGCAGTACTTC. Translation: CAIPQGDYEQYF.

This clone was seen more than once but under ten times. J is TRBJ2-7 and V is TRBV13; D not certain. The V end was cut by 2 bases, the J end by 6 bases, with 5 bases between. This CDR3 region has 11 residues. Germline assignment: CDR1 PRHDT and CDR2 FYEKMQ (reference sequence). CDR3 nucleotide sequence: TGTGCCAGCAGCTTAAAAGCCGAGCAGTACTTC. Its translation: CASSLKAEQYF.

The genes are TRBV5-1 and TRBJ2-2; 8 bases line up with TRBD1. The CDR3 contains 16 residues. Germline trimming cut 4 bases from V and 4 bases from J; bases unmatched to any gene: 9. Germline CDR1 SGHRS, CDR2 YFSETQ. Here the CDR3 reads CASSPPGQGFTGELFF. As DNA, the CDR3 is TGCGCCAGCAGCCCCCCCGGACAGGGCTTCACCGGGGAGCTGTTTTTT. Looking up the rest from reference TRBV5-1 and TRBJ2-2 gives the full variable domain: KAGVTQTPRYLIKTRGQQVTLSCSPISGHRSVSWYQQTPGQGLQFLFEYFSETQRNKGNFPGRFSGRQFSNSRSEMNVSTLELGDSALYLCASSPPGQGFTGELFFGEGSRLTVL.

The V and J genes are TRBV5-1 and TRBJ1-1; a possible D gene is TRBD1 (5 bases). CDR3 size: 14 residues. From germline, CDR1 is SGHRS and CDR2 YFSETQ. V was cut by 4 bases and J by 4 bases, with 14 bases left in between. CDR3 in amino acids: CASSQRTKTTEAFF. For the CDR3, the DNA is TGCGCCAGCAGCCAACGGACAAAGACCACTGAAGCTTTCTTT.

V gene TRBV2 combines with J gene TRBJ1-4; D unclear. The V and J ends lost 6 bases and 13 bases respectively, with 21 bases between them. The germline V gene encodes CDR1 SNHLY and CDR2 FYNNEI. The CDR3 is 14 amino acids. Here the CDR3 DNA reads TGTGCCAGCAGCTCTGAAGTCCTTTCTCTAGGACTGTTTTTT. This sequence encodes CASSSEVLSLGLFF.

This sequence joins TRBV7-3 and TRBJ2-3; 8 nucleotides agree with TRBD2. V shed 6 bases, J shed 1 base, and the junction held 9 bases outside the gene matches. There are 16 residues in the CDR3. CDR1 is SGHTA, CDR2 FQGTGA, per germline. The CDR3 sequence is CASSSSGSRRTDTQYF. In DNA, the CDR3 is TGTGCCAGCAGTTCAAGCGGGAGTCGACGCACAGATACGCAGTATTTT.

This clone was seen a few times. V and J are TRBV9 and TRBJ2-7; 11 nucleotides line up with TRBD1. Trimming at V came to 0 bases and at J to 3 bases, leaving 8 bases not matched to a gene. The CDR3 consists of 17 residues. The germline V gene has CDR1 SGDLS and CDR2 YYNGEE. The CDR3: CASSVALPGTGGYEQYF. The DNA for the CDR3 is TGTGCCAGCAGCGTAGCACTCCCCGGGACAGGGGGCTACGAGCAGTACTTC.

This clone turned up a few times. The genes are TRBV7-3 and TRBJ2-2; D might be TRBD1 (5 bases). Trimming took 6 bases from V and 1 from J, leaving 12 bases between them. The CDR3 contains 15 residues. Germline CDR1 SGHTA, CDR2 FQGTGA. This CDR3 is CASRPTALNTGELFF. CDR3 DNA sequence: TGTGCCAGCAGGCCGACAGCACTGAACACCGGGGAGCTGTTTTTT.

V is TRBV5-1 and J is TRBJ2-7, with 7 bases lining up with TRBD1. This CDR3 comprises 14 residues. V lost 0 bases, J lost 5 bases, and 5 bases stayed unmatched. Germline V lookup: CDR1 SGHRS, CDR2 YFSETQ. The CDR3 region has the DNA TGCGCCAGCAGCTTGGTCGACAGGGCCCACGAGCAGTACTTC. Translated, it gives CASSLVDRAHEQYF.

The CDR3 region has the DNA TGTGCCAGCAGTTCTCTGACAGGCCAAGGGGCCGGGGAGCTGTTTTTT. Protein product: CASSSLTGQGAGELFF. This rearrangement joins TRBV27 to TRBJ2-2; maybe TRBD1 (6 bases). CDR1 MNHEY and CDR2 SMNVEV come from the germline V gene (reference sequence). The V gene lost 4 bases and the J gene lost 6 bases, with 18 bases spanning the gap. The CDR3 covers 16 residues.

The gene calls are TRBV2 and TRBJ2-3; 10 nucleotides agree with TRBD2. V shed 4 bases, J shed 6 bases, and the junction held 4 bases outside the gene matches. Per the germline V gene, CDR1 is SNHLY and CDR2 is FYNNEI. This CDR3 region has 14 residues. For the CDR3, the DNA is TGTGCCAGCAGTGCGGCTAGCGGGAGCGATACGCAGTATTTT. Translating gives CASSAASGSDTQYF.